A single sample is the source of the 4 T cell receptor beta chains below, sequenced in a study of T cell responses to AZD1222 COVID-19 vaccine. TCRdb's table, derived via immunoSEQ multiplex PCR, lists solely in-frame clones and lacks some. The sample carries 40,000 to 45,000 clones, more than 80% recorded once. The specimen was peripheral blood, collected on day 0 of AZD1222 vaccination. The receptors derive from an adult in good health.

The chain uses TRBV19 and TRBJ1-6; no clear D gene. Trimming pared 3 bases from V and 8 bases from J, leaving 5 bases between. The CDR3 is made up of 12 amino acids. Per the germline V gene, CDR1 is LNHDA and CDR2 is SQIVND (reference sequence). The CDR3 spells CASSIQYSPLHF. CDR3 DNA: TGTGCCAGTAGTATCCAGTATTCACCCCTCCACTTT.

Written as DNA, the CDR3 is TGTGCCAGCAGTTTCTCCGGCGTCACTGAAGCTTTCTTT. Amino acid sequence: CASSFSGVTEAFF. The rearrangement links TRBV12-3 or TRBV12-4 to TRBJ1-1, with D unresolved. V was shortened by 3 bases and J by 4 bases, with 9 bases between the two germline ends. This CDR3 comprises 13 residues.

V and J are TRBV11-2 and TRBJ1-3; no clear D gene. There are 17 residues in the CDR3. Trimming stripped 5 bases from V and 0 bases from J, with 17 bases between. In germline, CDR1 is SGHAT, CDR2 FQNNGV. Here the CDR3 DNA reads TGTGCCAGCAGCCCTAACCTGGGGAGTAGCTCTGGAAACACCATATATTTT. It specifies CASSPNLGSSSGNTIYF.

This CDR3 is CASSEWDGDTGYNEQFF. CDR3 DNA: TGTGCCAGCAGTGAATGGGACGGCGATACGGGCTACAATGAGCAGTTCTTC. The chain combines TRBV25-1 with TRBJ2-1, with D tentatively TRBD1 or TRBD2 (5 bases each). The ends were cut back, 1 base at V and 3 bases at J, with 16 bases in the middle. Germline assignment: CDR1 MGHDK and CDR2 SYGVNS. The CDR3 runs to 17 residues.